Here is one T cell receptor (beta chain) with its context. Its antigen is unknown. PCR employed 60 Vbeta and 13 Jbeta primers. Method: immunoSEQ multiplex PCR; TCRdb's copy keeps in-frame clones and lacks some. The sample table includes around 37,000 clones. These data originate in a study of cytomegalovirus exposure and HLA in healthy donors. Study-level findings and limits: A later analysis reportedly found that, within productive TCRs, an Asian-associated ancestry cluster had fewer N-insertions than the mean observed across the 666 donors. It was about 180 TCR beta chains that were listed as cytomegalovirus-associated. A later look showed TCR association rates differing by HLA locus, highest for DRB1 and lowest for HLA-C.

The V gene's germline CDR1 is SGHRS and CDR2 YFSETQ. This CDR3 comprises 14 residues. Trimming cost V 3 bases and J 8 bases, with 17 bases left between them. All donors participated as healthy donors of bone marrow. Sample: PBMCs. The clonotype was recovered from a human donor in good health. The V and J genes are TRBV5-1 and TRBJ1-2, with D maybe TRBD1 (6 bases). The CDR3 sequence: CASSSAVGGDGYTF. In DNA, the CDR3 is TGCGCCAGCAGCTCAGCCGTTGGGGGCGACGGCTACACCTTC.